The count of the clone carrying this T cell receptor beta chain is one. Its antigen is currently unknown. Each sample gave at least 6 million isolated PBMCs. The sample originates from a study of blood T cells in healthy people across ages. Overall study context: The template switching approach captured approximately one barcoded beta molecule for every two T cells. Findings and caveats of the study: Observed TCR beta diversity per million T cells went down as age went up. This fall followed a roughly linear course with age. Long-lived and aged donors differed, with more naive CD4+ cells and higher diversity in the long-lived.

Alongside a J-beta primer mix, a sample-barcoded 5' primer served in a second PCR lasting roughly 7 to 12 cycles. TCRdb ran MiXCR on the 5' RACE reads and lists one entry per CDR3 protein. The sample consists of 1.5 million to 2 million distinct CDR3 sequences, roughly 30% of them appearing once. Trimming stripped 10 bases from V and 1 base from J, with 13 bases between. Germline loops: CDR1 KGHSH, CDR2 LQKENI. The CDR3 is 13 amino acids. The sequencing sample was made of blood. This chain uses TRBV18 with TRBJ1-1; D is undetermined. This sequence originates from a woman aged 25-40 years in good health. Here the CDR3 DNA reads TGTGCCACGGCATTTGGGGAGAACACTGAAGCTTTCTTT. Residues: CATAFGENTEAFF.